This TCR beta chain was observed in a study of cytomegalovirus exposure and HLA in healthy donors. Whole-study findings and limits: About 87% or about 30% of the time was how often most TCR beta V segments were productive, according to an earlier analysis. Donors belonging to an Asian-associated ancestry cluster reportedly showed fewer N-insertions in productive TCRs than the roughly 670-donor mean, according to what a later analysis found.

The PCR used 60 Vbeta and 13 Jbeta primers. In the authors' workflow: Unique TCR beta chains totaled around 86 million in a later count, with approximately 11 million of them shared. This table comes from immunoSEQ multiplex PCR, and its TCRdb copy is limited to in-frame clones, with some not included. V, J and clone size are those of that table, while D and trimming were read from the DNA. The table includes about 150,000 clones, roughly 77% detected once. Trimming took off 5 bases at V and 5 bases at J, with 20 bases between the two ends. The V gene's germline CDR1 is SGHTA and CDR2 FQGNSA. The CDR3 has 16 residues. Note on this clone: The antigen remains undetermined.

The specimen was PBMCs. This chain connects TRBV7-2 to TRBJ2-3; tentative D call: TRBD2 (7 bases). The clonotype comes from a male donor in good health and CMV-seronegative. The DNA for the CDR3 is TGTGCCAGCAGCGTGATAGGGGGAGGGATGGGAGATACGCAGTATTTT. Its protein product is CASSVIGGGMGDTQYF.